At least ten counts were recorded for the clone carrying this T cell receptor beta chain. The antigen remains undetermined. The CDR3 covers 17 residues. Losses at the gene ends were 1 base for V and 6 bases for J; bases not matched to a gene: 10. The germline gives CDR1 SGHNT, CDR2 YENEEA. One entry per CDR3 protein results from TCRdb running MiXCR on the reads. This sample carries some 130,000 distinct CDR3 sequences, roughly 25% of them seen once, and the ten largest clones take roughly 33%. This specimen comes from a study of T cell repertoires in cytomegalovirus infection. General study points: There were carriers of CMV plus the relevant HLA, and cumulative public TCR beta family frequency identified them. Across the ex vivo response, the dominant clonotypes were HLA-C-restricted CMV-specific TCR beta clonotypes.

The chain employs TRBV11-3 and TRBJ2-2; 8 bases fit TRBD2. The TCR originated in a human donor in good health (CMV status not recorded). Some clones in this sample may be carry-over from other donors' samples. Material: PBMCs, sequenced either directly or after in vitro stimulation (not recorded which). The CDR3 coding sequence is TGTGCCAGCAGCTTAGGGTCCAGCGGGAGATCCTCCGGGGAGCTGTTTTTT. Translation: CASSLGSSGRSSGELFF.